These T cell receptor beta chains were read from a single sample in a study of CD8+ T cells in alopecia areata. The table came from immunoSEQ multiplex PCR; TCRdb's copy has only in-frame clones and leaves some out. Of 150,000 or so clones listed, around 57% are singletons. The sample consisted of CD4+ T cells sorted from blood. These receptors all stem from a human donor in good health. Both conserved end residues are part of each CDR3. The D gene is left open where the match is weak. The size of a clone is reported for some rows only, either as once, few or many, or as a class for expanded clones.

>NA|16|TRBV29-1|TRBD2|TRBJ2-7
CSVEGLAAGRAYEQYF
TGCAGCGTCGAGGGACTAGCGGCCGGCAGAGCCTACGAGCAGTACTTC
>NA|13|TRBV6-5|NA|TRBJ1-1
CASRDAVRGAAFF
TGTGCCAGCAGGGACGCAGTCCGTGGGGCAGCTTTCTTT
>few|13|TRBV5-6|NA|TRBJ2-7
CASSFPGTYEQYF
TGTGCCAGCAGCTTCCCAGGAACCTACGAGCAGTACTTC
>few|10|TRBV30|NA|TRBJ1-2
CAWGAGKRSF
TGTGCCTGGGGAGCAGGGAAGAGATCCTTC
>few|17|TRBV7-3|TRBD2|TRBJ2-1
CASSLVPTSGPYNEQFF
TGTGCCAGCAGCTTAGTTCCTACTAGCGGTCCCTACAATGAGCAGTTCTTC
>NA|12|TRBV29-1|NA|TRBJ2-7
CSASRGGDEQYF
TGCAGCGCCTCCAGGGGGGGGGACGAGCAGTACTTC
>NA|14|TRBV6-6|TRBD2|TRBJ2-4
CASNLSGGGNIQYF
TGTGCCAGCAACCTGTCCGGGGGGGGAAACATTCAGTACTTC
>NA|15|TRBV5-1|NA|TRBJ2-7
CASSKTRDGSYEQYF
TGCGCCAGCAGCAAAACCCGGGACGGTTCCTACGAGCAGTACTTC
>once|15|TRBV6-5|TRBD2|TRBJ2-1
CASSYLTSGRGEQFF
TGTGCCAGCAGTTACTTGACTAGCGGGAGAGGTGAGCAGTTCTTC
>NA|13|TRBV29-1|TRBD2|TRBJ2-3
CSVGRLAADTQYF
TGCAGCGTTGGCCGACTAGCGGCAGATACGCAGTATTTT
>NA|15|TRBV29-1|NA|TRBJ2-7
CSVARGTGFSYEQYF
TGCAGCGTTGCTAGGGGTACAGGGTTCTCCTACGAGCAGTACTTC
>NA|14|TRBV5-1|TRBD1|TRBJ1-2
CASSLEAGGRGYTF
TGCGCCAGCAGCTTGGAGGCAGGGGGCCGCGGCTACACCTTC
>NA|16|TRBV4-1|TRBD2|TRBJ2-1
CASSQGLAGGPNEQFF
TGCGCCAGCAGCCAGGGACTAGCGGGAGGGCCTAATGAGCAGTTCTTC
>NA|16|TRBV5-1|NA|TRBJ2-2
CASSSVGLGDTGELFF
TGCGCCAGCAGCTCCGTCGGGCTCGGGGACACCGGGGAGCTGTTTTTT
>NA|16|TRBV9|NA|TRBJ2-3
CASSVSPGLSTDTQYF
TGTGCCAGCAGCGTATCGCCGGGACTCAGCACAGATACGCAGTATTTT
>NA|12|TRBV5-1|NA|TRBJ1-2
CASRTDSRGYTF
TGCGCCAGCAGAACCGACAGCAGAGGCTACACCTTC
>few|13|TRBV28|TRBD1|TRBJ2-5
CAIMDRVQETQYF
TGTGCCATCATGGACAGGGTACAAGAGACCCAGTACTTC
>NA|13|TRBV10-3|NA|TRBJ1-5
CAIGESPQQPQHF
TGTGCCATCGGCGAGTCACCTCAGCAGCCCCAGCATTTT
>NA|15|TRBV7-9|TRBD2|TRBJ2-5
CASSLLAGYQETQYF
TGTGCCAGCAGCTTGCTAGCGGGGTACCAAGAGACCCAGTACTTC